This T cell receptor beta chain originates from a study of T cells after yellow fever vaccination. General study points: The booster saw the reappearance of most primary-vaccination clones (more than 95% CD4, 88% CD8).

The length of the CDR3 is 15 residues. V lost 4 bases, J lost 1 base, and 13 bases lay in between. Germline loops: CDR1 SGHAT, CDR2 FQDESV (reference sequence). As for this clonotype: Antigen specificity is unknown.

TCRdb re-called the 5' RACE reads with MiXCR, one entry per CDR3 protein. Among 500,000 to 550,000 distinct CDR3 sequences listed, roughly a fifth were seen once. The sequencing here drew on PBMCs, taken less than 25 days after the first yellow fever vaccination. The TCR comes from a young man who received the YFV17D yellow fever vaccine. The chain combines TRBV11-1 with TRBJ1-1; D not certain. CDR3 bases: TGTGCCAGCAGCTCGTCGTTTCTGGGGAACACTGAAGCTTTCTTT. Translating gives CASSSSFLGNTEAFF.